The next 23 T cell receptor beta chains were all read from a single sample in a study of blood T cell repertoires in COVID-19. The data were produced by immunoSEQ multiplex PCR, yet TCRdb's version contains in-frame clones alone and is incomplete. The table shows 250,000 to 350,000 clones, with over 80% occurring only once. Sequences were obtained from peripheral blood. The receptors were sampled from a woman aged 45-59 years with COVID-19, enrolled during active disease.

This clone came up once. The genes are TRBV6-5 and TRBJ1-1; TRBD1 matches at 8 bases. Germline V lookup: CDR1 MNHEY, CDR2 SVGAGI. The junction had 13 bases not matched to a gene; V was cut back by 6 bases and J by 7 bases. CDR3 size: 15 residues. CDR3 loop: CASRKDRVIGREAFF. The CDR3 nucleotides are TGTGCCAGCAGGAAGGACAGGGTAATTGGGCGTGAAGCTTTCTTT.

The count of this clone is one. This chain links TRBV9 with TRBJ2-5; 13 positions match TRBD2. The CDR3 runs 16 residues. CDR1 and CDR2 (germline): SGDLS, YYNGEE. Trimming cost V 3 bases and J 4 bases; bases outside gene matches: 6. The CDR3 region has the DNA TGTGCCAGCAGCGGGAGGGGACTAGCGGGACGAGAGACCCAGTACTTC. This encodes CASSGRGLAGRETQYF.

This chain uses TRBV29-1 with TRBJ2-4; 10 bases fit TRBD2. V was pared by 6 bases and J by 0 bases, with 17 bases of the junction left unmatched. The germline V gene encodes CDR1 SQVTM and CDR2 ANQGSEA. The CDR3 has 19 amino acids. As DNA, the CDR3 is TGCAGCGTCGCACACCTCTTAGCGGGAGGCTACCTAGCCAAAAACATTCAGTACTTC. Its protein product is CSVAHLLAGGYLAKNIQYF. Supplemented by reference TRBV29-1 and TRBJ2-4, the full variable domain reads SAVISQKPSRDICQRGTSLTIQCQVDSQVTMMFWYRQQPGQSLTLIATANQGSEATYESGFVIDKFPISRPNLTFSTLTVSNMSPEDSSIYLCSVAHLLAGGYLAKNIQYFGAGTRLSVL.

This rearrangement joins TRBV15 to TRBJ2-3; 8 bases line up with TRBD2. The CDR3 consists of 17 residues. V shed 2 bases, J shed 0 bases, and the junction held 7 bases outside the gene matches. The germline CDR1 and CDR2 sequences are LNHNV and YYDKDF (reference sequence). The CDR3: CATSRRLAGTSTDTQYF. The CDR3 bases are TGTGCCACCAGCAGACGATTAGCGGGAACGAGCACAGATACGCAGTATTTT. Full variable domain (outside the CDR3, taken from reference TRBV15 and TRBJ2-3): DAMVIQNPRYQVTQFGKPVTLSCSQTLNHNVMYWYQQKSSQAPKLLFHYYDKDFNNEADTPDNFQSRRPNTSFCFLDIRSPGLGDTAMYLCATSRRLAGTSTDTQYFGPGTRLTVL.

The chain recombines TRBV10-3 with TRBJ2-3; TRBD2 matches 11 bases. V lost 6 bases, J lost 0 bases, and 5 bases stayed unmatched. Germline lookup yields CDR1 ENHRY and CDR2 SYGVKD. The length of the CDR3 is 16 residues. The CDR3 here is CAIRVSGRESTDTQYF. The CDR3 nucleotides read TGTGCCATCAGAGTTAGCGGGAGGGAAAGCACAGATACGCAGTATTTT.

This CDR3 is CASSYDGAVGANVLTF. Written as DNA, the CDR3 is TGTGCCAGCAGTTACGATGGGGCGGTAGGGGCCAACGTCCTGACTTTC. J is TRBJ2-6 and V is TRBV6-5, with a possible D match to TRBD1 (5 bases). This CDR3 comprises 16 residues. CDR1 is MNHEY and CDR2 is SVGAGI in the germline V gene. The V end lost 2 bases, the J end lost 4 bases, and 12 bases lay between the germline ends.

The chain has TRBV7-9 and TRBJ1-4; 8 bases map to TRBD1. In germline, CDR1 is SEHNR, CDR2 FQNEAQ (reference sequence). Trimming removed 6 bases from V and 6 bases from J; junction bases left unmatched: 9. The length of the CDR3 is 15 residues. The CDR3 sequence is CASRPDRGHDEKLFF. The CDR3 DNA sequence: TGTGCCAGCAGACCTGACAGGGGCCATGATGAAAAACTGTTTTTT.

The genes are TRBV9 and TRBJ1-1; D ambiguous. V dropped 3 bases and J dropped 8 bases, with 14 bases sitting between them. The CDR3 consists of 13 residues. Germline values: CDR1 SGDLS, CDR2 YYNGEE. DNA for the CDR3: TGTGCCAGCAGCGATGGATTTACCAGGGAAGCTTTCTTT. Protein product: CASSDGFTREAFF.

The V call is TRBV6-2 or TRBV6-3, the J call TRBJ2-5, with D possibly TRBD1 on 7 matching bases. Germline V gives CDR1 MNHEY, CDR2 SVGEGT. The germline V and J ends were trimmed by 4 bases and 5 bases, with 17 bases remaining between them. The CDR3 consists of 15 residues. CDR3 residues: CASSSRDSPEETQYF. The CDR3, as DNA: TGTGCCAGCAGTTCGCGGGACAGCCCTGAGGAGACCCAGTACTTC.

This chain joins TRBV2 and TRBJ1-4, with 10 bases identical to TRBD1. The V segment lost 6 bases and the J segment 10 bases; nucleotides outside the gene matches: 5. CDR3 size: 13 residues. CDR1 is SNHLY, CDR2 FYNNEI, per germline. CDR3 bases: TGTGCCAGCAGAGCGACAGGGGGCGGAAAACTGTTTTTT. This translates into CASRATGGGKLFF.

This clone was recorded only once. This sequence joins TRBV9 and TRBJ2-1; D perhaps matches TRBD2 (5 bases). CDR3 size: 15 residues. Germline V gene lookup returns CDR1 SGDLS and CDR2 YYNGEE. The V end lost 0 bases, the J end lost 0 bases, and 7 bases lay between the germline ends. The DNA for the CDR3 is TGTGCCAGCAGCGTAGTAGGGAGCTCCTACAATGAGCAGTTCTTC. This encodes CASSVVGSSYNEQFF.

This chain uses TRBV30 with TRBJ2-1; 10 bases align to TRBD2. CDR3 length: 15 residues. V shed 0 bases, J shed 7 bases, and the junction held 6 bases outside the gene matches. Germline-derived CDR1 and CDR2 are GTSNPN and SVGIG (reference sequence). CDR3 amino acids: CAWSVRLAGANEQFF. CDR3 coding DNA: TGTGCCTGGAGTGTACGTCTAGCGGGAGCGAATGAGCAGTTCTTC.

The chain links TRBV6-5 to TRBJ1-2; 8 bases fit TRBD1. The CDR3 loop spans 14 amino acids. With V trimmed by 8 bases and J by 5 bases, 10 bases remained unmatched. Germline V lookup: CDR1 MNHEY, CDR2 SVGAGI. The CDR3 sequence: CASAPDRGSYGYTF. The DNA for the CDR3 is TGTGCCAGCGCCCCCGACAGGGGCTCTTATGGCTACACCTTC.

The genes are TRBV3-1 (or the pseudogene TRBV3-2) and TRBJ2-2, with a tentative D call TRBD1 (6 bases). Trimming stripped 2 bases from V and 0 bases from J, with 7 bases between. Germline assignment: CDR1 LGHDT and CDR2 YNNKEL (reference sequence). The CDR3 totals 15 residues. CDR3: CASSQRTANTGELFF. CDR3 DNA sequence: TGTGCCAGCAGCCAAAGGACAGCGAACACCGGGGAGCTGTTTTTT.

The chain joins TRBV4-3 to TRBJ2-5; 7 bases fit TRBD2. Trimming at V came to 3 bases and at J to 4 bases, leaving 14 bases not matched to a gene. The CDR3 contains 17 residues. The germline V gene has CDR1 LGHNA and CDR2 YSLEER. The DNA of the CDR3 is TGCGCCAGCAGCCAGTATGAGCCCCGGGGGGTTGGAGAGACCCAGTACTTC. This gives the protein CASSQYEPRGVGETQYF.

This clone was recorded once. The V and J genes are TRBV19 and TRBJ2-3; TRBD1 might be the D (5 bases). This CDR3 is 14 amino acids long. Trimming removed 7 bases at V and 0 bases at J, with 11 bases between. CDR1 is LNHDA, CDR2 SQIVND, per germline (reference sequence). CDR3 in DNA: TGTGCCAGTAAAACACAGGCCAGCACAGATACGCAGTATTTT. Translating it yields CASKTQASTDTQYF.

For the CDR3, the DNA is TGTGCCAGCAGTTACGACAGGGTATCGCCCCAGCATTTT. It encodes CASSYDRVSPQHF. The V gene is TRBV6-5, the J gene TRBJ1-5, with 7 bases identical to TRBD1. In germline, CDR1 is MNHEY, CDR2 SVGAGI. Trimming took 2 bases from V and 9 from J; bases not matched to a gene: 4. The CDR3 has 13 amino acids.

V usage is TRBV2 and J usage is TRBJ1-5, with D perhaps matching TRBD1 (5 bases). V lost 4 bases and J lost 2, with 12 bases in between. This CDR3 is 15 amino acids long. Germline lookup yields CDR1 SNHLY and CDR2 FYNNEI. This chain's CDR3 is CASSVEGLGNQPQHF. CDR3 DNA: TGTGCCAGCAGTGTGGAGGGGCTCGGCAATCAGCCCCAGCATTTT.

CDR3 sequence: CATSRVEFLTDTQYF. Written as DNA, the CDR3 is TGTGCCACCAGCAGAGTGGAGTTTCTCACAGATACGCAGTATTTT. The genes are TRBV15 and TRBJ2-3, with D hard to call. Germline CDR1 reads LNHNV; CDR2 reads YYDKDF (reference sequence). Deletions cut 1 base from V and 2 bases from J, with 10 bases between. The CDR3 runs 15 residues.

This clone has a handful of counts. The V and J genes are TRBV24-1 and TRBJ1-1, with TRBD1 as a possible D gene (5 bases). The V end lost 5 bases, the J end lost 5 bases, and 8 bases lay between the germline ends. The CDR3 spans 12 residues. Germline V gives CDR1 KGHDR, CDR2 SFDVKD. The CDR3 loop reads CATSGKGTEAFF. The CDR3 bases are TGTGCCACCAGTGGGAAGGGGACTGAAGCTTTCTTT.

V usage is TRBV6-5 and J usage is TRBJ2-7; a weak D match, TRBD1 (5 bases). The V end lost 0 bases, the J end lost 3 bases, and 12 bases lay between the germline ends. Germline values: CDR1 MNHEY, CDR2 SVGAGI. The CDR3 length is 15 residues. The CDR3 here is CASSYSDGGHYEQYF. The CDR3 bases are TGTGCCAGCAGTTACTCGGACGGCGGACACTACGAGCAGTACTTC.

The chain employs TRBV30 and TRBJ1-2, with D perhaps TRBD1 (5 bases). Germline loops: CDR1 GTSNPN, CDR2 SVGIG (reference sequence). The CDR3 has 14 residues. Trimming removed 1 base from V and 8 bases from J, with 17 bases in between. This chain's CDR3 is CAWSERRGALGYTF. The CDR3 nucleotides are TGTGCCTGGAGTGAAAGAAGGGGCGCGTTAGGCTACACCTTC.

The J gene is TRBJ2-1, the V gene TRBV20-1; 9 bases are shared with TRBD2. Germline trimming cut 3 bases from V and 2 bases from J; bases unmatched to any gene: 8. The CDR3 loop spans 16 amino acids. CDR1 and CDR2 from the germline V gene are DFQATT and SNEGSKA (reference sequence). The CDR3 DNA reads TGCAGTGCTAGTGGGGATAGCGGGAGCACCTACAATGAGCAGTTCTTC. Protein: CSASGDSGSTYNEQFF.